The clone carrying this TCR beta chain has only one observation. What it binds is not known. Researchers ran the PCR with 60 Vbeta and 13 Jbeta primers. Generated by immunoSEQ multiplex PCR, the TCRdb table keeps only in-frame clones and is missing some. The sample includes roughly 160,000 clones, less than 75% of them seen just once. These data come from a study of cytomegalovirus exposure and HLA in healthy donors. Background on the study: A prior analysis found about 120 million unique TCR beta sequences from around 180 million T cells. General study results and limits: As a later analysis showed, several of the most significant clusters appeared to be linked to common viral pathogens. Roughly uniform depth of sequencing across donors was assumed in presence/absence analyses. Analyzed later, most CMV-associated TCR beta chains appeared HLA-restricted.

This CDR3 spans 14 amino acids. Trimming at V came to 0 bases and at J to 7 bases, leaving 4 bases not matched to a gene. CDR1 is SGHDT and CDR2 is YYEEEE in the germline V gene. The rearrangement uses TRBV5-6 and TRBJ1-2; 9 bases are a match to TRBD1. The clonotype was recovered from a girl aged 10-17 years in good health and CMV-seronegative. Specimen: PBMCs. The CDR3 DNA is TGTGCCAGCAGCTTGGGGACAGGGGCCGGTGGCTACACCTTC. This translates into CASSLGTGAGGYTF.